The TCR beta chain under discussion was sequenced for a study of blood T cell repertoires in COVID-19. Study details: Italy, Spain and the United States were the sources of the convalescent and acute COVID-19 samples. PBMCs, B-cell-depleted T cells, or T cells were the source of the cDNA or gDNA that made up the material.

Original handling: Reference gene primer amplification in the assay estimated nucleated cell counts. The assay was immunoSEQ multiplex PCR, and TCRdb's table has in-frame clones only and misses some. V and J calls and clone size are given by that table; D and trimming were obtained from the DNA. Of fewer than 500,000 clones listed, about 89% are singletons. CDR1 is MNHEY and CDR2 is SVGAGI in the germline V gene. This CDR3 comprises 13 residues. Trimming took 7 bases from V and 3 from J; bases not matched to a gene: 5. The sequencing sample was made of peripheral blood. The receptor comes from a woman younger than 45 with acute or convalescent COVID-19. The chain combines TRBV6-5 with TRBJ2-7; 8 bases agree with TRBD1. This CDR3 reads CASTGQGNYEQYF. The DNA of the CDR3 is TGTGCCAGCACAGGACAGGGAAACTACGAGCAGTACTTC.